The sequence of this T cell receptor (beta chain) was determined in a study of cytomegalovirus exposure and HLA in healthy donors. The CDR3 covers 18 residues. Germline CDR1 and CDR2: SGHAT and FQNNGV. The V segment lost 5 bases and the J segment 0 bases; nucleotides outside the gene matches: 11. With 60 Vbeta and 13 Jbeta primers, the PCR was carried out. Libraries were prepared by immunoSEQ multiplex PCR; TCRdb keeps only in-frame clonotypes and omits some of them. The sample shows around 40,000 clones, and approximately 8.4% sits with its ten largest clones. The sequencing input was PBMCs. The chain recombines TRBV11-2 with TRBJ1-1; 11 positions agree with TRBD1. The clonotype originates from a man aged 35-49 years in good health and CMV-seropositive. The CDR3 DNA is TGTGCCAGCAGCATTGGACAGGGGGCTGGGGGAATGAACACTGAAGCTTTCTTT. Translating it yields CASSIGQGAGGMNTEAFF.